This T cell receptor beta chain is from a study of cytomegalovirus exposure and HLA in healthy donors. The CDR3 covers 14 residues. The germline V and J ends were trimmed by 1 base and 7 bases, with 13 bases remaining between them. The germline gives CDR1 MNHNS, CDR2 SASEGT. PCR employed 60 Vbeta and 13 Jbeta primers. Repertoires were generated with immunoSEQ multiplex PCR, while TCRdb's copy carries only in-frame clones and drops some. The sample's table shows around 36,000 clones. The sample was PBMCs. The J gene is TRBJ1-1, the V gene TRBV6-1; no firm D call. This receptor was taken from a woman aged 25 to 39 in good health and CMV-seropositive. CDR3 bases: TGTGCCAGCAGTGAAGTAGGCAGAGGTTTTGAAGCTTTCTTT. Residues: CASSEVGRGFEAFF.